This entry describes one T cell receptor beta chain. The PCR employed 60 Vbeta primers together with 13 Jbeta primers. TCRdb keeps only in-frame clones here, not all; method: immunoSEQ multiplex PCR. The sample has 95,000 to 110,000 clones, roughly 80% seen once. The CDR3 consists of 16 residues. The V gene's germline CDR1 is LNHNV and CDR2 YYDKDF (reference sequence). The trim removed 3 bases at V and 4 bases at J, leaving 9 bases unmatched. The source of the sample is a study of cytomegalovirus exposure and HLA in healthy donors. This receptor was taken from a young man in good health and CMV-seropositive. Material for sequencing was PBMCs. The rearrangement links TRBV15 to TRBJ1-1; 9 bases are shared with TRBD1. The chain's CDR3 is CATSSGTGKEVTEAFF. The DNA for the CDR3 is TGTGCCACCAGCAGCGGGACAGGGAAGGAGGTCACTGAAGCTTTCTTT.